The 30 T cell receptor beta chains listed next were all sequenced from one sample in a study of T-cell memory formation after mild COVID-19. In TCRdb, the 5' RACE reads were re-called with MiXCR into one record per CDR3 protein. The table has tens of thousands of distinct CDR3 sequences, roughly 12% seen once. Sequenced: PBMCs or a T cell subset sorted from them (not recorded which). The receptor source for this set is a man aged 18 to 29 who had mild COVID-19 (a few samples of this study predate the infection). Cell type and time point are not known.

At least ten counts were recorded for this clonotype. V is TRBV20-1 and J is TRBJ2-1, with TRBD1 identical over 8 bases. CDR3 length: 17 residues. From germline, CDR1 is DFQATT and CDR2 SNEGSKA (reference sequence). The V segment lost 0 bases and the J segment 4 bases; nucleotides outside the gene matches: 11. The CDR3 region has the DNA TGCAGTGCTAGAGATGGGGGACAGGTTATCGAGTACAATGAGCAGTTCTTC. Its protein is CSARDGGQVIEYNEQFF.

A few counts support this clonotype. V usage is TRBV7-8 and J usage is TRBJ1-3, with a possible D match to TRBD1 (6 bases). Germline assignment: CDR1 SGHVS and CDR2 FQNEAQ. This CDR3 has 14 amino acids. The ends were cut back, 5 bases at V and 4 bases at J, with 12 bases in the middle. CDR3 protein: CASSLQGSGNTIYF. The CDR3 DNA is TGTGCCAGCAGCCTACAGGGATCAGGAAACACCATATATTTT. The full variable domain, rest sourced from reference TRBV7-8 and TRBJ1-3, is GAGVSQSPRYKVAKRGQDVALRCDPISGHVSLFWYQQALGQGPEFLTYFQNEAQLDKSGLPSDRFFAERPEGSVSTLKIQRTQQEDSAVYLCASSLQGSGNTIYFGEGSWLTVV.

This rearrangement joins TRBV6-2 or TRBV6-3 to TRBJ2-1, with TRBD2 matching over 7 bases. Trimming at V came to 0 bases and at J to 3 bases, leaving 8 bases not matched to a gene. Germline V gene sequence: CDR1 MNHEY, CDR2 SVGEGT. CDR3 length: 17 amino acids. The CDR3 loop is CASSYSRASGLYNEQFF. CDR3 in DNA: TGTGCCAGCAGTTACTCGAGGGCTAGCGGCCTCTACAATGAGCAGTTCTTC.

The chain links TRBV11-2 to TRBJ1-5; no definite D call. V dropped 1 base and J dropped 2 bases, with 12 bases sitting between them. The germline gives CDR1 SGHAT, CDR2 FQNNGV. The CDR3 loop spans 16 amino acids. CDR3 amino acids: CASSLGILRGNQPQHF. DNA of the CDR3: TGTGCCAGCAGCTTAGGTATCCTGCGAGGCAATCAGCCCCAGCATTTT.

This chain links TRBV6-6 with TRBJ2-3; 8 nucleotides match TRBD2. CDR1 and CDR2 (germline): MNHNY, SVGAGI (reference sequence). This CDR3 has 17 residues. J gave up 2 bases and V 2 bases, and 9 bases lay outside the gene matches. CDR3 sequence (DNA): TGTGCCAGCAGTTACCGGGGGGGGTTATGGGACACAGATACGCAGTATTTT. Residues: CASSYRGGLWDTDTQYF.

This clonotype has a handful of counts. The gene calls are TRBV20-1 and TRBJ2-2; D is tentatively TRBD1 or TRBD2 (6 bases each). Per germline, CDR1 DFQATT and CDR2 SNEGSKA (reference sequence). The V gene lost 1 base and the J gene lost 3 bases, with 12 bases spanning the gap. This CDR3 contains 15 residues. The CDR3 here is CSARVGGLDTGELFF. CDR3 bases: TGCAGTGCTAGAGTGGGGGGCCTCGACACCGGGGAGCTGTTTTTT.

This clonotype was seen a few times. The J gene is TRBJ1-5, the V gene TRBV4-1; D may be TRBD1 (5 bases). This CDR3 has 20 residues. Trimming cost V 1 base and J 3 bases, with 25 bases left between them. Germline CDR1 MGHRA, CDR2 YSYEKL. The CDR3 spells CASSQVWPTTRSRVNQPQHF. CDR3 nucleotides: TGCGCCAGCAGCCAAGTTTGGCCCACGACGCGCTCCAGGGTCAATCAGCCCCAGCATTTT.

Ten or more counts support this clonotype. V gene TRBV6-5 combines with J gene TRBJ2-3; 10 nucleotides line up with TRBD2. V lost 6 bases to trimming and J lost 2 bases; unmatched junction nucleotides: 11. The CDR3 has 17 residues. Germline V gene sequence: CDR1 MNHEY, CDR2 SVGAGI. CDR3 region: CASSQVVAGGPTDTQYF. CDR3 coding DNA: TGTGCCAGCAGCCAGGTGGTAGCGGGGGGACCCACAGATACGCAGTATTTT.

A few counts support this clonotype. The genes are TRBV19 and TRBJ2-1; D unresolved. Germline CDR1 and CDR2: LNHDA and SQIVND (reference sequence). The CDR3 has 14 amino acids. V shed 2 bases and J shed 5 bases, with 10 bases lying between them. CDR3 loop: CASSISQIDNEQFF. The DNA for the CDR3 is TGTGCCAGTAGTATATCCCAGATCGACAATGAGCAGTTCTTC.

This clonotype was seen repeatedly, ten times or more. The chain links TRBV12-3 or TRBV12-4 to TRBJ2-2, with no clear D. V gave up 0 bases and J gave up 5 bases, with 1 base separating them. The CDR3 has 12 amino acids. The CDR3 is CASSLATGELFF. The DNA for the CDR3 is TGTGCCAGCAGTTTAGCAACCGGGGAGCTGTTTTTT.

This clonotype has only a few counts. This chain joins TRBV12-3 or TRBV12-4 and TRBJ2-1; a weak D match, TRBD2 (6 bases). V was clipped by 2 bases and J by 0 bases, with 11 bases between them. This CDR3 is built from 16 residues. CDR3 nucleotides: TGTGCCAGCAGTTTAAGTGGGACTCGCTCCTACAATGAGCAGTTCTTC. Translating gives CASSLSGTRSYNEQFF.

This clonotype was counted at least ten times. The genes are TRBV4-2 and TRBJ2-5; D is ambiguous. Trimming took off 0 bases at V and 5 bases at J, with 7 bases between the two ends. The CDR3 extends over 13 amino acids. Germline V gene lookup returns CDR1 LGHNA and CDR2 YNFKEQ. In DNA, the CDR3 is TGTGCCAGCAGCCAAGAAGGTTCGGAGACCCAGTACTTC. It encodes CASSQEGSETQYF.

The CDR3 sequence: CASTSDRSSTEAFF. The CDR3 coding sequence is TGTGCCAGCACCAGCGACAGGTCCAGCACTGAAGCTTTCTTT. The chain employs TRBV12-3 or TRBV12-4 and TRBJ1-1; D perhaps matches TRBD1 (6 bases). The CDR3 loop spans 14 amino acids. Between the trimmed V and J ends, which lost 7 bases and 4 bases, there was a span of 16 bases.

The chain couples TRBV6-5 to TRBJ1-1, with D unresolved. The germline CDR1 and CDR2 sequences are MNHEY and SVGAGI. The CDR3 has 13 amino acids. V lost 0 bases, J lost 3 bases, and 5 bases lay in between. CDR3 amino acids: CASSYSEDTEAFF. The CDR3 DNA reads as TGTGCCAGCAGTTACTCAGAGGACACTGAAGCTTTCTTT.

The CDR3 DNA reads as TGTGCCAGCGGGGGGACTAGCAAAAACATTCAGTACTTC. As protein: CASGGTSKNIQYF. This chain joins TRBV6-5 and TRBJ2-4; 8 nucleotides agree with TRBD2. Trimming at V came to 8 bases and at J to 3 bases, leaving 3 bases not matched to a gene. Germline V gives CDR1 MNHEY, CDR2 SVGAGI. CDR3 length: 13 residues.

In this sample, this clonotype turned up a few times. The chain recombines TRBV12-3 or TRBV12-4 with TRBJ2-2, with TRBD1 matching over 9 bases. Germline trimming cut 6 bases from V and 3 bases from J; bases unmatched to any gene: 5. The CDR3 extends over 15 amino acids. CDR3: CASSPRDRDTGELFF. CDR3 DNA sequence: TGTGCCAGCAGCCCCCGGGACAGGGACACCGGGGAGCTGTTTTTT.

The chain couples TRBV12-3 or TRBV12-4 to TRBJ2-2, with 7 bases fitting TRBD2. This CDR3 has 15 residues. Trimming cost V 3 bases and J 5 bases; bases outside gene matches: 6. The CDR3 protein is CASSFVGGRTGELFF. The DNA for the CDR3 is TGTGCCAGCAGTTTTGTCGGGGGGAGGACCGGGGAGCTGTTTTTT.

In its sample, this clonotype was seen a few times. Here the CDR3 reads CATSDLDTFYEQYF. CDR3 bases: TGTGCCACCAGTGATCTCGACACGTTCTACGAGCAGTACTTC. The V call is TRBV24-1, the J call TRBJ2-7; D ambiguous. Trimming cost V 3 bases and J 3 bases, with 11 bases left between them. Germline V CDR1 and CDR2: KGHDR, SFDVKD. There are 14 residues in the CDR3.

This clonotype has at least ten counts. This sequence joins TRBV7-6 and TRBJ2-7; TRBD2 is a possible D gene (5 bases). V was trimmed by 6 bases and J by 0 bases, leaving 6 bases between them. CDR1 and CDR2 (germline): SGHVS, FNYEAQ. This CDR3 comprises 12 residues. CDR3 coding DNA: TGTGCCAGCAGTGGGAGCTCCTACGAGCAGTACTTC. Translated, it gives CASSGSSYEQYF.

The table lists this clonotype with a few counts. This chain uses TRBV12-3 or TRBV12-4 with TRBJ2-3, with D possibly being TRBD2 (6 bases). The CDR3 has 14 amino acids. The ends were cut back, 6 bases at V and 0 bases at J, with 10 bases in the middle. Here the CDR3 DNA reads TGTGCCAGCAGCGAGGCGGGAAGCACAGATACGCAGTATTTT. It codes for CASSEAGSTDTQYF.

In this sample, this clonotype turned up a few times. The chain combines TRBV6-4 with TRBJ1-5, with unresolved D. The CDR3 contains 15 residues. CDR1 is MRHNA, CDR2 SNTAGT, per germline. V lost 2 bases and J lost 4, with 12 bases in between. The CDR3 loop is CASSDRGNANQPQHF. CDR3 in DNA: TGTGCCAGCAGTGACCGGGGAAACGCTAATCAGCCCCAGCATTTT.

In this sample, this clonotype turned up a few times. J is TRBJ2-7 and V is TRBV29-1; D possibly corresponds to TRBD1 (6 bases). Trimming shortened V by 4 bases and J by 5 bases, and 12 bases separated the two germline ends. Germline CDR1 reads SQVTM; CDR2 reads ANQGSEA. The CDR3 spans 12 residues. The CDR3 here is CSVAIQGHEQYF. CDR3 sequence (DNA): TGCAGCGTTGCCATACAGGGTCACGAGCAGTACTTC.

The chain links TRBV7-9 to TRBJ1-4, with D unclear. There are 13 residues in the CDR3. V was cut by 3 bases and J by 8 bases, with 10 bases left in between. Germline CDR1 SEHNR, CDR2 FQNEAQ (reference sequence). CDR3 loop: CASSLLDAEKLFF. CDR3 DNA sequence: TGTGCCAGCAGCTTGTTGGACGCCGAAAAACTGTTTTTT.

This clonotype was detected only a few times. The chain has TRBV6-2 or TRBV6-3 and TRBJ2-7; D is ambiguous. The CDR3 sequence is 12 residues long. Germline lookup yields CDR1 MNHEY and CDR2 SVGEGT. V lost 2 bases, J lost 5 bases, and 7 bases lay in between. The CDR3 DNA sequence: TGTGCCAGCAGTTACAGCACTCACGAGCAGTACTTC. This sequence encodes CASSYSTHEQYF.

The genes are TRBV10-2 and TRBJ2-7; D remains ambiguous. The CDR3 spans 12 residues. Germline lookup yields CDR1 WSHSY and CDR2 SAAADI. V lost 4 bases, J lost 3 bases, and 7 bases lay in between. The CDR3 protein is CASSGNDYEQYF. CDR3 coding DNA: TGCGCCAGCAGTGGGAATGACTACGAGCAGTACTTC.

This clonotype was detected a few times. V gene TRBV6-5 combines with J gene TRBJ1-2; D perhaps matches TRBD1 (6 bases). This CDR3 spans 12 amino acids. Germline values: CDR1 MNHEY, CDR2 SVGAGI. Trimming removed 2 bases at V and 10 bases at J, with 11 bases between. The CDR3 is CASSYPGQHYTF. CDR3 nucleotide sequence: TGTGCCAGCAGTTACCCAGGACAGCACTACACCTTC.

This clonotype turned up a few times. The chain has TRBV6-2 or TRBV6-3 and TRBJ1-1; no reliable D call. CDR1 is MNHEY and CDR2 is SVGEGT in the germline V gene. The CDR3 consists of 17 residues. The V gene lost 2 bases and the J gene lost 1 base, with 17 bases spanning the gap. The CDR3 loop is CASSYVGYRGENTEAFF. CDR3 sequence (DNA): TGTGCCAGCAGTTACGTGGGGTACCGGGGAGAGAACACTGAAGCTTTCTTT.

V gene TRBV5-1 combines with J gene TRBJ2-6; D gene unclear. Germline CDR1 is SGHRS and CDR2 is YFSETQ. The germline V and J ends were trimmed by 4 bases and 5 bases, with 13 bases remaining between them. The CDR3 contains 15 residues. The CDR3 coding sequence is TGCGCCAGCAGCCCTTCGGCCCTCCGGGCCAACGTCCTGACTTTC. Protein: CASSPSALRANVLTF.

The table lists this clonotype with a few counts. The V gene is TRBV5-1, the J gene TRBJ2-2; possibly TRBD2 for D (6 bases). CDR1 is SGHRS, CDR2 YFSETQ, per germline. The CDR3 has 16 residues. V was cut by 7 bases and J by 8 bases, with 24 bases left in between. CDR3 sequence reads: CASASSGWALEGELFF. DNA of the CDR3: TGCGCCAGCGCCTCCAGCGGGTGGGCTTTGGAAGGGGAGCTGTTTTTT.

V and J are TRBV29-1 and TRBJ1-5; D gene uncertain. V lost 5 bases and J lost 1, with 6 bases in between. Germline CDR1 reads SQVTM; CDR2 reads ANQGSEA. The CDR3 is 12 amino acids. The DNA for the CDR3 is TGCAGCGTTATTGTCAGCAATCAGCCCCAGCATTTT. Translated: CSVIVSNQPQHF.